These 27 T cell receptor beta chains originate from one sample sequenced in a study of cytomegalovirus exposure and HLA in healthy donors. PCR amplification relied on 60 Vbeta primers (plus 13 Jbeta primers). Here immunoSEQ multiplex PCR was the method, and the copy in TCRdb shows in-frame clones only, minus some. The sample has some 170,000 clones, roughly 80% seen once. Specimen: PBMCs. These receptor sequences come from a man younger than 40 in good health and CMV-seronegative.

This chain connects TRBV29-1 to TRBJ1-2; D perhaps matches TRBD1 (6 bases). CDR1 SQVTM and CDR2 ANQGSEA come from the germline V gene. The V and J ends lost 4 bases and 8 bases respectively, with 20 bases between them. The CDR3 loop spans 14 amino acids. The CDR3 protein is CSVALDSPVRGYTF. The CDR3 coding sequence is TGCAGCGTTGCCCTGGACAGTCCCGTCAGGGGCTACACCTTC.

V is TRBV30 and J is TRBJ1-6; D unclear. V lost 5 bases to trimming and J lost 7 bases, with 15 bases between them. Germline CDR1 GTSNPN, CDR2 SVGIG (reference sequence). The CDR3 is made up of 14 amino acids. CDR3 nucleotides: TGTGCCTGGGAAAGAGGAGGGAACAATTCACCCCTCCACTTT. Its translation: CAWERGGNNSPLHF.

This clone appeared once. The chain uses TRBV6-5 and TRBJ2-1; the match to TRBD2 covers 7 bases. The CDR3 sequence is 13 residues long. The V gene end was trimmed by 4 bases and the J gene end by 5 bases; junction bases not matched to a gene: 2. The germline CDR1 and CDR2 sequences are MNHEY and SVGAGI. CDR3 in DNA: TGTGCCAGCAGTTCTCTAGCGGACAATGAGCAGTTCTTC. Protein: CASSSLADNEQFF.

This clone was observed once. The chain couples TRBV27 to TRBJ2-1; tentatively, D is TRBD2 (5 bases). V shed 5 bases and J shed 6 bases, with 5 bases lying between them. This CDR3 has 11 residues. Germline V CDR1 and CDR2: MNHEY, SMNVEV (reference sequence). The CDR3 DNA sequence: TGTGCCAGCAGTGAGGGCAATGAGCAGTTCTTC. The encoded protein is CASSEGNEQFF.

The rearrangement links TRBV4-3 to TRBJ2-5; 10 bases line up with TRBD2. After removal of 0 bases from V and 4 bases from J, the junction contained 5 bases not matched to a gene. Germline V lookup: CDR1 LGHNA, CDR2 YSLEER. The CDR3 consists of 16 residues. The CDR3 sequence is CASSQDTSGVGETQYF. CDR3 nucleotide sequence: TGCGCCAGCAGCCAAGATACTAGCGGGGTTGGAGAGACCCAGTACTTC.

This chain joins TRBV25-1 and TRBJ2-6; the match to TRBD2 covers 7 bases. Germline V gene lookup returns CDR1 MGHDK and CDR2 SYGVNS. The ends lost 1 base at V and 0 bases at J; junction bases unmatched: 0. The length of the CDR3 is 16 residues. CDR3: CASSEWGGSGANVLTF. The DNA for the CDR3 is TGTGCCAGCAGTGAATGGGGGGGCTCTGGGGCCAACGTCCTGACTTTC.

The chain uses TRBV5-1 and TRBJ2-7, with TRBD1 as a possible D gene (7 bases). Germline loops: CDR1 SGHRS, CDR2 YFSETQ. With 5 bases removed from V and 3 bases from J, the gap between germline ends came to 18 bases. This CDR3 comprises 15 residues. The CDR3 nucleotides are TGCGCCAGCAGTTCCAGTCCCCAGGGGGGCTACGAGCAGTACTTC. The encoded protein is CASSSSPQGGYEQYF.

The chain combines TRBV27 with TRBJ1-3, with 10 bases identical to TRBD1. In germline, CDR1 is MNHEY, CDR2 SMNVEV (reference sequence). V dropped 6 bases and J dropped 1; count of bases not matched to a gene: 3. This CDR3 has 15 amino acids. The CDR3 loop reads CASSWTGGSGNTIYF. Written as DNA, the CDR3 is TGTGCCAGCAGCTGGACAGGGGGTTCTGGAAACACCATATATTTT.

J is TRBJ1-4 and V is TRBV6-1; 9 nucleotides align to TRBD1. CDR3 length: 15 residues. Per the germline V gene, CDR1 is MNHNS and CDR2 is SASEGT. The V gene end was trimmed by 3 bases and the J gene end by 5 bases; junction bases not matched to a gene: 4. The CDR3 sequence: CASSDEGTGNEKLFF. CDR3 DNA sequence: TGTGCCAGCAGTGATGAGGGGACAGGGAATGAAAAACTGTTTTTT.

The chain joins TRBV9 to TRBJ2-1; TRBD1 aligns across 9 bases. J was trimmed by 12 bases and V by 1 base; bases with no gene match: 14. This CDR3 is 16 amino acids long. Germline CDR1 SGDLS, CDR2 YYNGEE. The CDR3 region is CASSVTGTGSGARQFF. The DNA of the CDR3 is TGTGCCAGCAGCGTAACCGGGACAGGGAGCGGGGCTAGGCAGTTCTTC. Full variable domain (rest looked up from reference TRBV9 and TRBJ2-1): DSGVTQTPKHLITATGQRVTLRCSPRSGDLSVYWYQQSLDQGLQFLIQYYNGEERAKGNILERFSAQQFPDLHSELNLSSLELGDSALYFCASSVTGTGSGARQFFGPGTRLTVL.

The V call is TRBV7-9, the J call TRBJ1-5; D might be TRBD1 (5 bases). V shed 3 bases and J shed 0 bases, with 9 bases lying between them. The CDR3 totals 15 residues. Germline V gives CDR1 SEHNR, CDR2 FQNEAQ (reference sequence). DNA for the CDR3: TGTGCCAGCAGCTTGGGGCAGGTTAGCAATCAGCCCCAGCATTTT. It codes for CASSLGQVSNQPQHF.

This clone has just a few counts. The chain has TRBV27 and TRBJ2-7; D is possibly TRBD2 (6 bases). The CDR3 consists of 14 residues. Germline V lookup: CDR1 MNHEY, CDR2 SMNVEV (reference sequence). V shed 5 bases and J shed 0 bases, with 11 bases lying between them. CDR3 residues: CASSGLATSYEQYF. The CDR3 DNA is TGTGCCAGCAGTGGGCTAGCGACCTCCTACGAGCAGTACTTC.

With respect to this clone: Other DNA sequences in this sample translate to the same CDR3. CDR3 protein: CASSLEGGVNTGELFF. In nucleotides, the CDR3 is TGCGCCAGCAGCTTGGAGGGCGGGGTCAACACCGGGGAGCTGTTTTTT. The chain couples TRBV5-1 to TRBJ2-2; a weak D match, TRBD2 (6 bases). The CDR3 covers 16 residues. Germline CDR1 is SGHRS and CDR2 is YFSETQ. Trimming shortened V by 0 bases and J by 2 bases, and 11 bases separated the two germline ends. Full variable domain (rest looked up from reference TRBV5-1 and TRBJ2-2): KAGVTQTPRYLIKTRGQQVTLSCSPISGHRSVSWYQQTPGQGLQFLFEYFSETQRNKGNFPGRFSGRQFSNSRSEMNVSTLELGDSALYLCASSLEGGVNTGELFFGEGSRLTVL.

Only one count was recorded for this clone. The rearrangement links TRBV5-1 to TRBJ2-1, with 12 bases that match TRBD2. This CDR3 is built from 15 residues. The J segment lost 7 bases and the V segment lost 3 bases, leaving 5 bases of the junction unmatched. CDR1 is SGHRS, CDR2 YFSETQ, per germline. The CDR3 loop reads CASSYGLAGLNEQFF. DNA of the CDR3: TGCGCCAGCAGCTACGGACTAGCGGGACTTAATGAGCAGTTCTTC.

The chain recombines TRBV5-6 with TRBJ1-6; perhaps TRBD1 as D (6 bases). The germline V gene has CDR1 SGHDT and CDR2 YYEEEE. This CDR3 comprises 17 residues. Trimming cost V 4 bases and J 0 bases, with 14 bases left between them. The CDR3: CASSQGHLSSYNSPLHF. CDR3 nucleotide sequence: TGTGCCAGCAGCCAGGGACATCTGAGCTCCTATAATTCACCCCTCCACTTT.

The chain joins TRBV7-8 to TRBJ1-5; D ambiguous. The CDR3 is 16 residues long. Germline assignment: CDR1 SGHVS and CDR2 FQNEAQ. Trimming cost V 1 base and J 0 bases, with 10 bases left between them. This CDR3 is CASSLGGEHSNQPQHF. CDR3 nucleotides: TGTGCCAGCAGCTTAGGGGGAGAGCATAGCAATCAGCCCCAGCATTTT.

In its sample, this clone was seen a few times. This chain connects TRBV28 to TRBJ1-4; D unresolved. V was shortened by 4 bases and J by 7 bases, with 19 bases between the two germline ends. The V gene's germline CDR1 is MDHEN and CDR2 SYDVKM. The CDR3 contains 16 residues. CDR3 region: CASSSPSGERGEKLFF. The CDR3 bases are TGTGCCAGCAGTTCCCCTAGCGGGGAACGTGGTGAAAAACTGTTTTTT.

As DNA, the CDR3 is TGCGCCAGCAGCTTGTCGCCAGGGTCGAACACCGGGGAGCTGTTTTTT. This sequence encodes CASSLSPGSNTGELFF. J is TRBJ2-2 and V is TRBV5-1, with D tentatively TRBD1 (5 bases). Germline loops: CDR1 SGHRS, CDR2 YFSETQ. The CDR3 has 16 residues. V was clipped by 1 base and J by 0 bases, with 10 bases between them.

This chain joins TRBV7-8 and TRBJ2-5; D possibly corresponds to TRBD1 (6 bases). Per the germline V gene, CDR1 is SGHVS and CDR2 is FQNEAQ. V gave up 5 bases and J gave up 2 bases, with 15 bases separating them. CDR3 length: 15 residues. CDR3 in DNA: TGTGCCAGCAGCCACTTCCAACAGGGACAAGAGACCCAGTACTTC. Translated, it gives CASSHFQQGQETQYF.

The CDR3 region is CASSVDPRGQWDEQFF. In DNA, the CDR3 is TGTGCCAGCAGCGTAGACCCCAGGGGGCAATGGGATGAGCAGTTCTTC. This chain links TRBV9 with TRBJ2-1; 8 bases align to TRBD1. Trimming removed 0 bases from V and 8 bases from J; junction bases left unmatched: 10. Germline CDR1 SGDLS, CDR2 YYNGEE. The CDR3 has 16 amino acids.

The chain recombines TRBV4-1 with TRBJ1-2; 9 nucleotides match TRBD1. Germline trimming cut 1 base from V and 3 bases from J; bases unmatched to any gene: 3. CDR1 and CDR2 (germline): MGHRA, YSYEKL. The CDR3 runs 15 residues. In nucleotides, the CDR3 is TGCGCCAGCAGCCAAGGCAGACAGGGGGACTATGGCTACACCTTC. The encoded protein is CASSQGRQGDYGYTF.

The rearrangement uses TRBV5-4 and TRBJ2-2, with 8 positions matching TRBD2. The germline V gene encodes CDR1 SGHNT and CDR2 YYREEE (reference sequence). The CDR3 covers 18 residues. The V segment lost 4 bases and the J segment 3 bases; nucleotides outside the gene matches: 14. The CDR3 loop reads CASSPGGSLKTYTGELFF. CDR3 nucleotide sequence: TGTGCCAGCAGCCCGGGGGGGTCCTTGAAGACCTACACCGGGGAGCTGTTTTTT.

The rearrangement links TRBV19 to TRBJ2-7; TRBD1 matches at 8 bases. V lost 6 bases to trimming and J lost 2 bases; unmatched junction nucleotides: 6. This CDR3 comprises 14 residues. Per the germline V gene, CDR1 is LNHDA and CDR2 is SQIVND (reference sequence). The DNA of the CDR3 is TGTGCCAGTAGGCGGGACAGGCCTCCCTACGAGCAGTACTTC. Translating it yields CASRRDRPPYEQYF.

This chain joins TRBV5-6 and TRBJ2-7; TRBD2 might be the D (5 bases). The CDR3 consists of 15 residues. Between the trimmed V and J ends, which lost 4 bases and 1 base, there was a span of 15 bases. Germline V gives CDR1 SGHDT, CDR2 YYEEEE. CDR3 loop: CASSPRGSPSYEQYF. Written as DNA, the CDR3 is TGTGCCAGCAGCCCTCGGGGAAGCCCTTCCTACGAGCAGTACTTC.

This clone was observed a single time. The chain joins TRBV29-1 to TRBJ1-1; D is undetermined. The CDR3 extends over 10 amino acids. From germline, CDR1 is SQVTM and CDR2 ANQGSEA. The V and J ends lost 7 bases and 6 bases respectively, with 9 bases between them. CDR3 region: CSAATSEAFF. CDR3 bases: TGCAGCGCCGCGACATCTGAAGCTTTCTTT.

The gene calls are TRBV5-1 and TRBJ1-6; tentative D call: TRBD1 (6 bases). The CDR3 has 16 amino acids. V was pared by 4 bases and J by 6 bases, with 17 bases between. CDR1 is SGHRS, CDR2 YFSETQ, per germline. In DNA, the CDR3 is TGCGCCAGCAGCCTGATGACGGGACAATCTAATTCACCCCTCCACTTT. Protein: CASSLMTGQSNSPLHF.

This sequence joins TRBV30 and TRBJ1-6; the D is unclear. The CDR3 has 12 residues. In germline, CDR1 is GTSNPN, CDR2 SVGIG (reference sequence). V lost 6 bases and J 5 bases, leaving 8 bases between the germline ends. The CDR3 loop reads CACGINNSPLHF. As DNA, the CDR3 is TGTGCCTGCGGGATCAATAATTCACCCCTCCACTTT.